This TCR beta chain was profiled in a study of T cells in Graves' hyperthyroidism and ophthalmopathy. Amplified TCR beta CDR3 regions derived from RNA transcripts. Initially, a first-round RT-PCR of the TCR CDR3 employed the HTBI primer set. TCRdb reprocessed the multiplex PCR reads via MiXCR and lists one record per CDR3 protein. The sample has hundreds of thousands of distinct CDR3 sequences; roughly 15% are singletons. This clonotype originated in a woman aged 40 to 55 with Graves' ophthalmopathy. Material for sequencing was blood.

CDR3 nucleotides: TGTGCCAGCCGGAGGGACCCGGCGGGTGAAAAACTGTTTTTT. Amino acid sequence: CASRRDPAGEKLFF. The V call is TRBV2, the J call TRBJ1-4, with D perhaps TRBD1 (5 bases). Germline-derived CDR1 and CDR2 are SNHLY and FYNNEI. This CDR3 contains 14 residues. The V and J ends lost 8 bases and 7 bases respectively, with 17 bases between them.